The T cell receptor (beta chain) described here comes from a study of CD8+CD57+ T cells in acquired aplastic anemia. The study profiled TCR beta VDJ and CDR3 using genomic DNA as template. Using its own MiXCR run on the reads, TCRdb lists one record per CDR3 protein. The table lists about 220,000 distinct CDR3 sequences, 34% of them singletons. The table lists this clonotype with many counts. The target antigen is unknown. The length of the CDR3 is 13 residues. Germline CDR1 and CDR2: PRHDT and FYEKMQ (reference sequence). With 4 bases removed from V and 6 bases from J, the gap between germline ends came to 13 bases. Study outcomes and limitations: Common to patients and controls were around 30 CD8+ CDR3 sequences. Simpson's diversity of CD8+ cells was not significantly different in patients compared with controls.

Sequenced material: sorted CD4+, CD8+, or CD8+CD57+ T cells (not recorded which) from PBMCs. The sequence derives from a human donor in good health, serving as a control. The genes are TRBV13 and TRBJ2-7; D is unresolved. CDR3 nucleotide sequence: TGTGCCAGCAGCTCCGGTGGAGCCAGCGAGCAGTACTTC. Protein: CASSSGGASEQYF. The entire variable domain, with the rest obtained from reference TRBV13 and TRBJ2-7, is as follows: AAGVIQSPRHLIKEKRETATLKCYPIPRHDTVYWYQQGPGQDPQFLISFYEKMQSDKGSIPDRFSAQQFSDYHSELNMSSLELGDSALYFCASSSGGASEQYFGPGTRLTVT.